Given below is one T cell receptor (beta chain) in context. Only a few counts were recorded for this clonotype. Its antigen has not been determined. Within one base of it there is no much larger clone, and no base qualities were kept. This sample is drawn from a study of vaccination and CD4 T cells after COVID-19 (dated by TCRdb to between 2021 and 2023). Concerning the study at large: Convalescent patients had a positive SARS-CoV-2 result on nasal swab PCR, and of these patients, fewer than ten had mild disease and one had severe disease. Two doses of either the Pfizer-BioNTech BNT162b2 vaccine (n=8) or the Moderna mRNA-1273 vaccine (n=2) were administered to participants. The cultures were stimulated with overlapping spike peptide pools from SARS-CoV-2 and from the common cold coronaviruses HCoV-NL63, HCoV-OC43 and HCoV-229E. Post-vaccine blood samples were collected a median of approximately 68 days after the second vaccine dose, ranging from about 14 to 241 days. Post-COVID blood samples from convalescent patients were collected a median of roughly 100 days after diagnosis, with a range of roughly 35 to 180 days. The convalescent cohort included six males and four females, with two Hispanic individuals, seven Caucasians, two Asians and one multiracial person. In some eleven COVID-19 convalescent patients and several infection-naive healthy vaccine recipients, researchers compared the spike-specific CD4+ TCR repertoire from before mRNA vaccination with the repertoire from after. In control cultures, a CEFX viral epitope pool was used as positive control, an HIV-1 Nef peptide pool was used as negative control, or no peptide was added. The research as a whole found: An increase in the median number of SARS-CoV-2-reactive clonotypes from around 20 after infection to 35 to 40 after vaccination was observed, but the change was not found to be significant. Only a relatively small number of convalescent patients were included in the study, and early timepoints following natural infection were not analyzed. Among the post-vaccine SARS-CoV-2-reactive clones in convalescent patients, a median about 89% showed up only after vaccination, which suggests vaccine-specific priming. In convalescent patients, nearly all vaccine-specific clones (304 of 307) were found to be mono-reactive for SARS-CoV-2 spike rather than cross-reactive with common cold coronaviruses.

The CDR1 and CDR2 encoded by the germline V gene (reference sequence) are LNHDA and SQIVND. The junction carries 17 bases between V and J, which are trimmed by 8 bases and 6 bases respectively. Spanning cysteine to phenylalanine, the CDR3 consists of 14 amino acids. The entry retains the CDR3 DNA only, 42 bases that are in frame from base 1. The receptor library was made with PCR. DNA from cultured CD4+ T cells underwent TCR sequencing with the Oncomine TCR Beta short-read assay at the Johns Hopkins FTIC core. The QIAamp micro DNA kit was used to extract genomic DNA from the cultured CD4+ T cells. Oncomine TCR Beta libraries from cultured CD4+ T cells were pooled with unique dual indexes and sequenced on an Illumina iSeq 100. The paper's data handling went like this. Non-productive sequences were filtered out, and CDR3s that did not start with C, did not end with F or W, or were shorter than 7 amino acids were discarded. The MANAFEST web application was used to identify antigen-specific clonotypes by comparing peptide-stimulated wells against reference wells and other culture wells. An FDR below 0.05, an odds ratio above 5, and a productive frequency above 0.1% in at least two of three replicate wells were required for clones to be considered positive. Clonotypes that were significantly expanded in both SARS-CoV-2 spike wells and at least one common cold coronavirus spike condition were defined as cross-reactive. Similarity between CDR3 sequences was evaluated in R version 3.6.1 using Levenshtein distances (stringdist) and unrooted phylogenetic trees (ape). TCRdb reworked the public reads: Q25 trimming with fastp, MiXCR clone assembly, productive beta chains retained. Each entry is one CDR3 protein sequence, shown with its most common DNA and genes. The authors' filters were not applied to this entry. This sample holds roughly 12,000 distinct CDR3 sequences; 40% to 45% were observed only once. The ten largest make up roughly 18% of the sample.

The treatment or condition label corresponds to: approximately nine-day PBMC culture with coronavirus spike peptide pools or control peptides (ViraFEST assay). To expand antigen-specific T cells with peptide pools and then pick out the expanded clonotypes through TCR sequencing, the study relied on the ViraFEST assay. The convalescent patients' positive SARS-CoV-2 PCR tests fell between March and December 2020, which was before the Alpha, Beta and Delta variants emerged in the United States. About 1.8 million PBMCs per well were cultured in IMDM with roughly 4.8% human AB serum and 8 to 10 IU/ml IL-2, plus 10 ug/ml peptide pools. Half of the culture medium was replaced with fresh IL-2-containing medium on days 3 and 7. After 10 to 11 days of culture, CD4+ T cells were isolated by negative selection with the EasySep CD4+ T cell isolation kit. Ficoll-Paque Plus gradient centrifugation was used to isolate PBMCs from whole blood, and the isolated PBMCs were then either used fresh or cryopreserved at -140C. Each culture condition was generally run in triplicate wells.

This clonotype was obtained from a human donor with COVID-19. Input material: cultured CD4+ T cells from blood. Here the chain combines TRBV19 and TRBJ1-5, with TRBD1 as a weak D call on 5 bases. The CDR3 region: CASSEAGRGQPQHF. The DNA sequence is TGTGCCAGTTCTGAAGCAGGGAGGGGTCAGCCCCAGCATTTT.